The rows below give T cell receptor beta chains drawn from one sample of a study of radiotherapy plus CTLA-4 blockade in lung cancer. Sequencing was performed with immunoSEQ multiplex PCR; in TCRdb, only in-frame clones are kept and a portion is missing. Of roughly 120,000 clones in the sample, 75% to 80% were seen once. Source: peripheral blood, taken from a patient treated with radiotherapy plus ipilimumab. Receptors were obtained from a human donor with non-small cell lung cancer who had a partial response to radiotherapy plus ipilimumab. Both conserved end residues are part of each CDR3. D genes are given only for firm matches. A clone size is listed for some rows: how often the clone was seen (once, few, many), or a class if it is expanded.

NA TRBJ2-3 TRBV7-2 TRBD2 CASSFNGASGVTDTQYF TGTGCCAGCAGCTTTAACGGCGCTAGCGGTGTCACAGATACGCAGTATTTT
NA TRBJ1-1 TRBV6-5 NA CASRTLEAFF TGTGCCAGCAGGACACTTGAAGCTTTCTTT
NA TRBJ1-5 TRBV19 TRBD1 CASSGTGGGNQPQHF TGTGCCAGTAGCGGGACAGGGGGGGGCAATCAGCCCCAGCATTTT
NA TRBJ2-3 TRBV19 NA CASTSGLLDTQYF TGTGCCAGTACCTCGGGACTTTTAGATACGCAGTATTTT
NA TRBJ2-5 TRBV28 TRBD2 CASSSSSGRAEETQYF TGTGCCAGCAGTTCTAGTAGCGGGAGGGCCGAGGAGACCCAGTACTTC
NA TRBJ2-7 TRBV10-1 TRBD2 CASTSNPGTRYSYEQYF TGCGCCAGCACCTCCAACCCCGGGACTAGATACTCCTACGAGCAGTACTTC
NA TRBJ1-1 TRBV11-1 TRBD1 CASRRGTGLANTEAFF TGTGCCAGCAGGCGGGGGACAGGGCTTGCGAACACTGAAGCTTTCTTT
NA TRBJ2-1 TRBV18 NA CASSIVVGAAGNEQFF TGTGCCAGCTCTATTGTAGTGGGGGCCGCGGGCAATGAGCAGTTCTTC
NA TRBJ2-2 TRBV5-1 TRBD2 CASSLSGGPTTGELFF TGCGCCAGCAGCTTGTCGGGAGGGCCCACCACCGGGGAGCTGTTTTTT
NA TRBJ2-1 TRBV5-1 TRBD1 CASSSADRGGDEQFF TGCGCCAGCAGCTCGGCGGACAGGGGCGGGGATGAGCAGTTCTTC
NA TRBJ1-5 TRBV28 NA CASRGGNQPQHF TGTGCCAGTCGGGGAGGCAATCAGCCCCAGCATTTT
NA TRBJ2-2 TRBV5-4 TRBD1 CASSFFDRAAGELFF TGTGCCAGCAGCTTTTTCGACAGGGCTGCCGGGGAGCTGTTTTTT
few TRBJ2-1 TRBV18 TRBD1 CASSPGQGPYNEQFF TGTGCCAGCTCACCCGGACAGGGGCCCTACAATGAGCAGTTCTTC
NA TRBJ2-3 TRBV4-2 TRBD2 CASSQELAGVSTDTQYF TGTGCCAGCAGCCAAGAACTAGCGGGAGTTAGTACAGATACGCAGTATTTT
NA TRBJ1-1 TRBV28 NA CASSRRGRGLMNTEAFF TGTGCCAGCAGTCGGCGAGGGAGGGGTCTCATGAACACTGAAGCTTTCTTT
once TRBJ2-1 TRBV5-1 TRBD2 CASSAGTSGYNEQFF TGCGCCAGCAGCGCCGGGACTAGCGGTTACAATGAGCAGTTCTTC
NA TRBJ2-1 TRBV7-3 NA CASSLSPSYSYNEQFF TGTGCCAGCAGCTTAAGTCCGAGTTACTCCTACAATGAGCAGTTCTTC
NA TRBJ1-2 TRBV4-2 NA CASSQARDKNGYGYTF TGTGCCAGCAGCCAAGCCCGGGACAAAAATGGTTATGGCTACACCTTC
NA TRBJ2-1 TRBV11-2 NA CASSPRLVSEQFF TGTGCCAGCAGCCCAAGACTAGTGTCTGAGCAGTTCTTC
NA TRBJ2-5 TRBV5-4 NA CASSLEETQYF TGTGCCAGCAGCCTAGAAGAGACCCAGTACTTC
NA TRBJ1-2 TRBV6-6 NA CASSYSTGGYTF TGTGCCAGCAGTTACTCGACGGGGGGCTACACCTTC
once TRBJ2-1 TRBV7-2 TRBD1 CASSLASGTVYNEQFF TGTGCCAGCAGCTTAGCGTCCGGGACAGTATACAATGAGCAGTTCTTC
NA TRBJ2-5 TRBV30 TRBD1 CAWGTGQAQETQYF TGTGCCTGGGGAACGGGACAGGCCCAAGAGACCCAGTACTTC
NA TRBJ2-2 TRBV6-5 NA CASRRTQGTGELFF TGTGCCAGCAGGCGGACCCAGGGTACCGGGGAGCTGTTTTTT
once TRBJ2-4 TRBV2 NA CAILIQGAKNIQYF TGTGCCATCCTAATACAGGGTGCCAAAAACATTCAGTACTTC
NA TRBJ1-1 TRBV19 NA CASSPRGNTEAFF TGTGCCAGTAGTCCCCGGGGGAACACTGAAGCTTTCTTT
NA TRBJ2-1 TRBV27 TRBD2 CASSLVTSGGPNEQFF TGTGCCAGCAGTTTAGTCACTAGCGGAGGGCCCAATGAGCAGTTCTTC
NA TRBJ2-1 TRBV18 TRBD2 CASSPGAGVVDEQFF TGTGCCAGCTCACCGGGAGCGGGAGTAGTAGATGAGCAGTTCTTC
NA TRBJ1-2 TRBV5-1 NA CASSLNPRKDYGYTF TGCGCCAGCAGCTTGAATCCCAGGAAGGACTATGGCTACACCTTC
NA TRBJ1-5 TRBV4-1 TRBD1 CASSRDPGQVSNQPQHF TGCGCCAGCAGCCGCGATCCGGGACAGGTTTCCAATCAGCCCCAGCATTTT
NA TRBJ2-5 TRBV7-2 NA CASSLVRRGYQETQYF TGTGCCAGCAGCTTAGTTCGTAGAGGCTATCAAGAGACCCAGTACTTC